Listed below are T cell receptor beta chains from one sample, sequenced in a study of T-cell memory formation after mild COVID-19. TCRdb redid the calling of the 5' RACE reads with MiXCR, one entry per CDR3 protein. The data contain 250,000 to 350,000 distinct CDR3 sequences, more than 15% of them seen just once; the ten biggest clones take up roughly 23%. The sequenced sample consisted of PBMCs or a T cell subset sorted from them (not recorded which). These receptors all stem from a man between 18 and 35 years old who had mild COVID-19 (a few samples of this study predate the infection). Cell type and time point are not known. Both conserved end residues are part of each CDR3. The order of the fields is clone size, D gene, J gene, V gene, CDR3 DNA, CDR3 protein. The D gene is left open where the match is weak. Part of the rows lack a size; the others show once, few, many or a class for expanded clones.

abundance: -
d_gene: TRBD1
j_gene: TRBJ1-2
v_gene: TRBV11-2
CDR3nt: TGTGCCAGCACCCGGGACAGGGTAGGTGGCTACACCTTC
CDR3aa: CASTRDRVGGYTF

abundance: -
d_gene: -
j_gene: TRBJ1-6
v_gene: TRBV4-2
CDR3nt: TGTGCCAGCTCACCGACGGCGGGGCAGATTAATTCACCCCTCCACTTT
CDR3aa: CASSPTAGQINSPLHF

abundance: -
d_gene: TRBD2
j_gene: TRBJ2-3
v_gene: TRBV27
CDR3nt: TGTGCCAGCAGCCACCGGACTAGCTGGTCCACAGATACGCAGTATTTT
CDR3aa: CASSHRTSWSTDTQYF

abundance: few
d_gene: TRBD1
j_gene: TRBJ1-2
v_gene: TRBV6-5
CDR3nt: TGTGCCAGCAGTTACCGGGCAGGGGGCGAGTTATCGGATGGCTACACCTTC
CDR3aa: CASSYRAGGELSDGYTF

abundance: -
d_gene: TRBD1
j_gene: TRBJ2-6
v_gene: TRBV9
CDR3nt: TGTGCCAGCAGCCCCCGTAGGGACAGGGGGCCATTAACTGGGGCCAACGTCCTGACTTTC
CDR3aa: CASSPRRDRGPLTGANVLTF

abundance: many
d_gene: TRBD1
j_gene: TRBJ2-1
v_gene: TRBV7-2
CDR3nt: TGTGCCAGCAGCTTAGGACAGGGAGCCTACAATGAGCAGTTCTTC
CDR3aa: CASSLGQGAYNEQFF

abundance: -
d_gene: -
j_gene: TRBJ2-3
v_gene: TRBV4-3
CDR3nt: TGCGCCAGCAGCCTATCCGGTGCCGACGGGGATACGCAGTATTTT
CDR3aa: CASSLSGADGDTQYF

abundance: -
d_gene: TRBD1
j_gene: TRBJ1-2
v_gene: TRBV6-2/TRBV6-3
CDR3nt: TGTGCCAGCAGGAGCCAGGGGGCTGGCTATGGCTACACCTTC
CDR3aa: CASRSQGAGYGYTF

abundance: many
d_gene: -
j_gene: TRBJ2-5
v_gene: TRBV6-5
CDR3nt: TGTGCCAGCAGTTACTCGGGTAGAGTTGAGACCCAGTACTTC
CDR3aa: CASSYSGRVETQYF

abundance: few
d_gene: -
j_gene: TRBJ2-2
v_gene: TRBV9
CDR3nt: TGTGCCAGCAGCGAGGGCCCCCTGAACACCGGGGAGCTGTTTTTT
CDR3aa: CASSEGPLNTGELFF

abundance: many
d_gene: -
j_gene: TRBJ2-3
v_gene: TRBV7-6
CDR3nt: TGTGCCAGCAGCCGGGGTACAGATACGCAGTATTTT
CDR3aa: CASSRGTDTQYF

abundance: few
d_gene: -
j_gene: TRBJ2-7
v_gene: TRBV15
CDR3nt: TGTGCCACCAGCAGAGATCGGGACGCGTGGGAGCAGTACTTC
CDR3aa: CATSRDRDAWEQYF

abundance: -
d_gene: TRBD1
j_gene: TRBJ2-7
v_gene: TRBV25-1
CDR3nt: TGTGCCAGCAAACAGGGGTTGTCCCACGAGCAGTACTTC
CDR3aa: CASKQGLSHEQYF

abundance: few
d_gene: TRBD2
j_gene: TRBJ2-5
v_gene: TRBV5-1
CDR3nt: TGCGCCAGCAGCTTGTCCCTAGCGGGCCAAGAGACCCAGTACTTC
CDR3aa: CASSLSLAGQETQYF

abundance: few
d_gene: TRBD1
j_gene: TRBJ2-1
v_gene: TRBV5-1
CDR3nt: TGCGCCAGCGCTACACAGGGGGCAAGCAACAATGAGCAGTTCTTC
CDR3aa: CASATQGASNNEQFF

abundance: few
d_gene: -
j_gene: TRBJ2-3
v_gene: TRBV24-1
CDR3nt: TGTGCCACCAGTGATTGGGAATCTCGGGATACGCAGTATTTT
CDR3aa: CATSDWESRDTQYF

abundance: -
d_gene: -
j_gene: TRBJ2-5
v_gene: TRBV7-2
CDR3nt: TGTGCCAGCAGCGGAGGGGGGCGACAAGAGACCCAGTACTTC
CDR3aa: CASSGGGRQETQYF

abundance: few
d_gene: -
j_gene: TRBJ2-3
v_gene: TRBV5-1
CDR3nt: TGCGCCAGCAGCCGGGCCAGTCTATCAGATACGCAGTATTTT
CDR3aa: CASSRASLSDTQYF

abundance: -
d_gene: -
j_gene: TRBJ2-7
v_gene: TRBV7-2
CDR3nt: TGTGCCAGCAGCCCCGTGATACCCTACGAGCAGTACTTC
CDR3aa: CASSPVIPYEQYF

abundance: -
d_gene: -
j_gene: TRBJ2-5
v_gene: TRBV5-1
CDR3nt: TGCGCCAGCAGCACAGGTTCAGCGGGCCAAGAGACCCAGTACTTC
CDR3aa: CASSTGSAGQETQYF

abundance: once
d_gene: TRBD2
j_gene: TRBJ2-3
v_gene: TRBV6-5
CDR3nt: TGTGCCAGCAACTTACTAGCGGGGGGGCGAGATACGCAGTATTTT
CDR3aa: CASNLLAGGRDTQYF

abundance: -
d_gene: -
j_gene: TRBJ1-1
v_gene: TRBV10-1
CDR3nt: TGCGCCAGCAGTGCCGAGCCAGAGAACACTGAAGCTTTCTTT
CDR3aa: CASSAEPENTEAFF

abundance: few
d_gene: -
j_gene: TRBJ2-3
v_gene: TRBV7-2
CDR3nt: TGTGCCAGCAGCATGACTAGTCTCCCAGATACGCAGTATTTT
CDR3aa: CASSMTSLPDTQYF

abundance: -
d_gene: -
j_gene: TRBJ1-3
v_gene: TRBV25-1
CDR3nt: TGTGCCATCCAGGCCAGTACTGGAAACACCATATATTTT
CDR3aa: CAIQASTGNTIYF

abundance: -
d_gene: TRBD2
j_gene: TRBJ2-7
v_gene: TRBV13
CDR3nt: TGTGCCAGCCAAGCGGGGGCCTCCGAGCAGTACTTC
CDR3aa: CASQAGASEQYF

abundance: -
d_gene: -
j_gene: TRBJ1-2
v_gene: TRBV2
CDR3nt: TGTGCCAGCAGTTTGCTCAGTGGCTACACCTTC
CDR3aa: CASSLLSGYTF

abundance: -
d_gene: TRBD1
j_gene: TRBJ1-2
v_gene: TRBV27
CDR3nt: TGTGCCAGCGGCCACATCTACAGGGGGCACGATGGCTACACCTTC
CDR3aa: CASGHIYRGHDGYTF

abundance: -
d_gene: -
j_gene: TRBJ2-1
v_gene: TRBV29-1
CDR3nt: TGCAGCGTTGAAGGAATCCACAATGAGCAGTTCTTC
CDR3aa: CSVEGIHNEQFF

abundance: -
d_gene: -
j_gene: TRBJ2-2
v_gene: TRBV12-3/TRBV12-4
CDR3nt: TGTGCCAGCAGCGAAAAGAGACCGCCCCGAGGGGAGCTGTTTTTT
CDR3aa: CASSEKRPPRGELFF

abundance: -
d_gene: -
j_gene: TRBJ1-4
v_gene: TRBV3-1
CDR3nt: TGTGCCAGCAGCCAAGCCACAGGAAGGGAAAAACTGTTTTTT
CDR3aa: CASSQATGREKLFF

abundance: few
d_gene: -
j_gene: TRBJ2-7
v_gene: TRBV18
CDR3nt: TGTGCCAGCTCACCATTGGGGGACGAGTTCTACGAGCAGTACTTC
CDR3aa: CASSPLGDEFYEQYF

abundance: -
d_gene: TRBD2
j_gene: TRBJ2-3
v_gene: TRBV20-1
CDR3nt: TGCAGTGCTCCTCGGGGGGCAGATACGCAGTATTTT
CDR3aa: CSAPRGADTQYF

abundance: many
d_gene: TRBD1
j_gene: TRBJ2-1
v_gene: TRBV20-1
CDR3nt: TGCAGTGCTAGATCGACAGGGGGGGATGAGCAGTTCTTC
CDR3aa: CSARSTGGDEQFF

abundance: many
d_gene: -
j_gene: TRBJ2-1
v_gene: TRBV6-2/TRBV6-3
CDR3nt: TGTGCCAGCAGCCAAGACCCTTACAATGAGCAGTTCTTC
CDR3aa: CASSQDPYNEQFF

abundance: -
d_gene: -
j_gene: TRBJ2-5
v_gene: TRBV4-3
CDR3nt: TGCGCCAGCAGCCAAGTCGGGCAGGGGTCAGAGACCCAGTACTTC
CDR3aa: CASSQVGQGSETQYF

abundance: -
d_gene: -
j_gene: TRBJ2-5
v_gene: TRBV7-2
CDR3nt: TGTGCCAGCAGCCCGATGGGGGCCGTAGAGACCCAGTACTTC
CDR3aa: CASSPMGAVETQYF

abundance: -
d_gene: -
j_gene: TRBJ1-5
v_gene: TRBV6-2/TRBV6-3
CDR3nt: TGTGCCACCGGGGGGGGCTGGCAGCCCCAGCATTTT
CDR3aa: CATGGGWQPQHF

abundance: few
d_gene: -
j_gene: TRBJ2-5
v_gene: TRBV7-2
CDR3nt: TGTGCCAGCAGCTTTTCTCCCAGGAAAGAGACCCAGTACTTC
CDR3aa: CASSFSPRKETQYF

abundance: few
d_gene: -
j_gene: TRBJ2-3
v_gene: TRBV28
CDR3nt: TGTGCCAGCAGCCCCAACTGGGTTACGCAGTATTTT
CDR3aa: CASSPNWVTQYF

abundance: -
d_gene: -
j_gene: TRBJ2-7
v_gene: TRBV6-5
CDR3nt: TGTGCCAGCAGCCGGACTGGCGCCTACGAGCAGTACTTC
CDR3aa: CASSRTGAYEQYF

abundance: -
d_gene: -
j_gene: TRBJ2-5
v_gene: TRBV5-1
CDR3nt: TGCGCCAGCAGCTCCCCGGGACGCCCTGAGGAGACCCAGTACTTC
CDR3aa: CASSSPGRPEETQYF

abundance: many
d_gene: TRBD1
j_gene: TRBJ2-5
v_gene: TRBV7-2
CDR3nt: TGTGCCAGCAGCTTAGACAGGGGGACCGGAGAGACCCAGTACTTC
CDR3aa: CASSLDRGTGETQYF

abundance: few
d_gene: -
j_gene: TRBJ1-1
v_gene: TRBV9
CDR3nt: TGTGCCAGCAGCGTAACAGAACTGAACACTGAAGCTTTCTTT
CDR3aa: CASSVTELNTEAFF

abundance: -
d_gene: TRBD2
j_gene: TRBJ2-5
v_gene: TRBV4-2
CDR3nt: TGTGCCAGCAGCCGCAACCTAGCGGGGGGGTTTTCGGAGACCCAGTACTTC
CDR3aa: CASSRNLAGGFSETQYF

abundance: -
d_gene: -
j_gene: TRBJ1-1
v_gene: TRBV4-1
CDR3nt: TGCGCCAGCAGCCGTCCCGGGACTGAGAACACTGAAGCTTTCTTT
CDR3aa: CASSRPGTENTEAFF

abundance: -
d_gene: -
j_gene: TRBJ2-5
v_gene: TRBV20-1
CDR3nt: TGCAGTGCTATATCCGGGAAAGAGACCCAGTACTTC
CDR3aa: CSAISGKETQYF

abundance: -
d_gene: -
j_gene: TRBJ1-5
v_gene: TRBV12-3/TRBV12-4
CDR3nt: TGTGCCAGCAGTCCGTCGGGCAATCAGCCCCAGCATTTT
CDR3aa: CASSPSGNQPQHF

abundance: -
d_gene: -
j_gene: TRBJ1-2
v_gene: TRBV5-4
CDR3nt: TGTGCCAGCAGCCTGGGGAATCCCGAAGGAGGCTACACCTTC
CDR3aa: CASSLGNPEGGYTF

abundance: few
d_gene: TRBD2
j_gene: TRBJ2-1
v_gene: TRBV4-1
CDR3nt: TGCGCCAGCAGCCAAGTGCCCGGGACTACTGGCGAGCAGTTCTTC
CDR3aa: CASSQVPGTTGEQFF

abundance: few
d_gene: -
j_gene: TRBJ2-3
v_gene: TRBV7-9
CDR3nt: TGTGCCAGCAGCTTAGATTGGCGCCTGAAGTATTTT
CDR3aa: CASSLDWRLKYF